Presented here are 26 T cell receptor beta chains from one specimen sequenced in a study of identifying expanded T cells in peripheral blood. The data were produced by immunoSEQ multiplex PCR, yet TCRdb's version contains in-frame clones alone and is incomplete. The table lists around 100,000 clones, 75% to 90% of them singletons. Material for sequencing was blood. The receptors come from a person aged 18-70 years in good health.

This chain connects TRBV5-4 to TRBJ2-3; D is perhaps TRBD1 (6 bases). Trimming pared 7 bases from V and 1 base from J, leaving 10 bases between. The CDR3 is 13 amino acids. CDR1 and CDR2 from the germline V gene are SGHNT and YYREEE (reference sequence). CDR3 residues: CASGHRGTDTQYF. The CDR3 nucleotides read TGTGCCAGCGGCCACAGGGGCACAGATACGCAGTATTTT.

This clone was counted once. The chain couples TRBV15 to TRBJ2-5, with 9 positions matching TRBD1. The V gene's germline CDR1 is LNHNV and CDR2 YYDKDF (reference sequence). V lost 3 bases and J lost 5; bases outside the gene matches: 13. The CDR3 is 17 residues long. The CDR3 reads CATSSSTGGFRLETQYF. In DNA, the CDR3 is TGTGCCACCAGCAGTTCGACAGGGGGATTTAGGCTGGAGACCCAGTACTTC.

This chain connects TRBV11-3 to TRBJ2-5, with TRBD2 matching over 8 bases. Germline assignment: CDR1 SGHNT and CDR2 YENEEA. This CDR3 region has 16 residues. With 1 base clipped from V and 1 base from J, the junction kept 5 bases outside the gene matches. The CDR3 loop is CASSLVRGGLQETQYF. DNA for the CDR3: TGTGCCAGCAGCTTAGTCCGGGGGGGGCTCCAAGAGACCCAGTACTTC.

The chain couples TRBV5-1 to TRBJ1-1, with 7 nucleotides matching TRBD1. Germline V lookup: CDR1 SGHRS, CDR2 YFSETQ. The CDR3 covers 13 residues. V gave up 0 bases and J gave up 10 bases; unmatched junction bases: 6. The CDR3 sequence is CASSLEEGARAFF. The CDR3 nucleotides read TGCGCCAGCAGCTTGGAAGAGGGGGCGCGAGCTTTCTTT.

The chain combines TRBV30 with TRBJ2-5; D may be TRBD2 (6 bases). The CDR3 contains 16 residues. The V and J ends lost 2 bases and 1 base respectively, with 17 bases between them. Germline CDR1 is GTSNPN and CDR2 is SVGIG (reference sequence). The CDR3 DNA reads as TGTGCCTGGAGTCCATTTGGGTTGGGGGGCCAAGAGACCCAGTACTTC. Residues: CAWSPFGLGGQETQYF.

The rearrangement links TRBV28 to TRBJ1-6, with D possibly matching TRBD1 (6 bases). Trimming pared 2 bases from V and 7 bases from J, leaving 12 bases between. Germline loops: CDR1 MDHEN, CDR2 SYDVKM. The CDR3 is 15 amino acids. CDR3 DNA: TGTGCCAGCAGTTTAACTGGGGGCGGGAATTCACCCCTCCACTTT. Protein sequence: CASSLTGGGNSPLHF.

The chain links TRBV6-1 to TRBJ2-7; 9 bases are shared with TRBD1. The CDR3 extends over 17 amino acids. The V segment lost 3 bases and the J segment 0 bases; nucleotides outside the gene matches: 9. Germline V gives CDR1 MNHNS, CDR2 SASEGT. CDR3 sequence reads: CASSDDRGGPISYEQYF. CDR3 DNA: TGTGCCAGCAGTGACGACAGGGGGGGACCGATCTCCTACGAGCAGTACTTC.

V is TRBV11-2 and J is TRBJ1-2, with D possibly being TRBD1 (6 bases). V lost 5 bases to trimming and J lost 2 bases, with 21 bases between them. The CDR3 runs 17 residues. CDR1 and CDR2 from the germline V gene are SGHAT and FQNNGV. The chain's CDR3 is CASSEKGGGYLNYGYTF. For the CDR3, the DNA is TGTGCCAGCAGCGAAAAGGGAGGGGGTTATCTGAACTATGGCTACACCTTC.

V and J are TRBV15 and TRBJ2-2, with D possibly TRBD2 on 6 matching bases. There are 14 residues in the CDR3. V lost 3 bases, J lost 1 base, and 6 bases lay in between. Looked up from germline, CDR1 is LNHNV and CDR2 is YYDKDF (reference sequence). The CDR3 loop is CATSREGNTGELFF. In DNA form, the CDR3 reads TGTGCCACCAGCAGGGAGGGGAACACCGGGGAGCTGTTTTTT.

V usage is TRBV7-9 and J usage is TRBJ1-2; 8 positions match TRBD1. CDR1 and CDR2 (germline): SEHNR, FQNEAQ (reference sequence). The V gene end was trimmed by 5 bases and the J gene end by 8 bases; junction bases not matched to a gene: 22. The CDR3 totals 18 residues. The CDR3: CASSPPGQALDGWKGYTF. CDR3 bases: TGTGCCAGCAGCCCCCCGGGACAGGCTCTCGATGGATGGAAAGGCTACACCTTC.

CDR3: CATDTGGFQPQHF. DNA for the CDR3: TGTGCCACCGATACAGGGGGCTTTCAGCCCCAGCATTTT. The chain combines TRBV28 with TRBJ1-5, with TRBD1 matching 9 bases. The CDR3 contains 13 residues. Trimming at V came to 10 bases and at J to 6 bases, leaving 7 bases not matched to a gene. Germline assignment: CDR1 MDHEN and CDR2 SYDVKM.

V gene TRBV11-3 combines with J gene TRBJ2-2; tentatively, D is TRBD1 (6 bases). The CDR3 has 16 residues. Trimming cost V 1 base and J 0 bases, with 9 bases left between them. CDR1 is SGHNT and CDR2 is YENEEA in the germline V gene. CDR3 sequence: CASSLVSGANTGELFF. The CDR3 DNA reads TGTGCCAGCAGCTTAGTTTCAGGGGCGAACACCGGGGAGCTGTTTTTT. The full variable domain, rest sourced from reference TRBV11-3 and TRBJ2-2, is EAGVVQSPRYKIIEKKQPVAFWCNPISGHNTLYWYLQNLGQGPELLIRYENEEAVDDSQLPKDRFSAERLKGVDSTLKIQPAELGDSAVYLCASSLVSGANTGELFFGEGSRLTVL.

V gene TRBV9 combines with J gene TRBJ2-7, with D perhaps assigned TRBD1 or TRBD2 (5 bases each). Germline assignment: CDR1 SGDLS and CDR2 YYNGEE. Trimming removed 3 bases from V and 1 base from J, with 14 bases in between. The CDR3 is made up of 15 amino acids. The CDR3 DNA follows: TGTGCCAGCAGCGCCTCCGGGACGGTGTCCTACGAGCAGTACTTC. Amino acids: CASSASGTVSYEQYF.

The CDR3 sequence is CASSHGTGNNEKLFF. CDR3 nucleotide sequence: TGCGCCAGCAGCCACGGGACAGGGAATAATGAAAAACTGTTTTTT. The chain carries TRBV4-3 and TRBJ1-4; 9 positions match TRBD1. The junction had 3 bases not matched to a gene; V was cut back by 3 bases and J by 4 bases. The germline CDR1 and CDR2 sequences are LGHNA and YSLEER. This CDR3 spans 15 amino acids.

The V gene is TRBV11-3, the J gene TRBJ2-2; 8 nucleotides agree with TRBD1. The CDR3 contains 16 residues. V lost 1 base, J lost 5 bases, and 6 bases stayed unmatched. Looked up from germline, CDR1 is SGHNT and CDR2 is YENEEA. CDR3 sequence: CASSLGGTGATGELFF. For the CDR3, the DNA is TGTGCCAGCAGCTTAGGAGGGACAGGAGCAACCGGGGAGCTGTTTTTT.

The chain recombines TRBV19 with TRBJ1-5; D not certain. Trimming removed 5 bases at V and 11 bases at J, with 16 bases between. From germline, CDR1 is LNHDA and CDR2 SQIVND (reference sequence). CDR3 length: 13 amino acids. In DNA, the CDR3 is TGTGCCAGTAGTGAAAGATCCCAGATGGCCCAGCATTTT. Translated, it gives CASSERSQMAQHF.

V and J are TRBV4-1 and TRBJ2-2; no clear D. V lost 1 base to trimming and J lost 1 base, with 7 bases between them. Germline-derived CDR1 and CDR2 are MGHRA and YSYEKL. The CDR3 contains 15 residues. CDR3 in amino acids: CASSQGLGNTGELFF. CDR3 coding DNA: TGCGCCAGCAGCCAAGGCCTAGGGAACACCGGGGAGCTGTTTTTT.

CDR3 in DNA: TGTGCCAGCAGCGAGGGACAGGGTCTTGGGCAGTTCTTC. The encoded protein is CASSEGQGLGQFF. This chain uses TRBV7-2 with TRBJ2-1, with 9 bases that match TRBD1. Per germline, CDR1 SGHTA and CDR2 FQGNSA. The V and J ends lost 5 bases and 12 bases, in that order; junction bases with no gene match: 8. This CDR3 has 13 residues.

V usage is TRBV18 and J usage is TRBJ2-7, with TRBD1 matching 11 bases. Losses at the gene ends were 2 bases for V and 6 bases for J; bases not matched to a gene: 3. The CDR3 totals 14 residues. Germline-derived CDR1 and CDR2 are KGHSH and LQKENI. The DNA for the CDR3 is TGTGCCAGCTCACCAGGGACAGGGGGGTTCGAGCAGTACTTC. This codes for CASSPGTGGFEQYF.

This clone is a singleton in its sample. The V call is TRBV4-3, the J call TRBJ2-3; tentative D call: TRBD2 (6 bases). The CDR3 extends over 16 amino acids. Germline V gives CDR1 LGHNA, CDR2 YSLEER. Trimming stripped 4 bases from V and 1 base from J, with 15 bases between. The CDR3 sequence is CASSRGGAWGTDTQYF. The CDR3 nucleotides are TGCGCCAGCAGCCGAGGCGGGGCCTGGGGCACAGATACGCAGTATTTT.

This chain joins TRBV4-3 and TRBJ2-1, with D tentatively TRBD2 (5 bases). The germline CDR1 and CDR2 sequences are LGHNA and YSLEER. V was cut by 4 bases and J by 4 bases, with 14 bases left in between. CDR3 length equals 15 residues. For the CDR3, the DNA is TGCGCCAGCAGCCTCGGGGAAACCGGGTACAATGAGCAGTTCTTC. It yields the protein CASSLGETGYNEQFF.

The rearrangement links TRBV6-5 to TRBJ2-7; D may be TRBD2 (5 bases). Germline V CDR1 and CDR2: MNHEY, SVGAGI. This CDR3 has 13 amino acids. Trimming shortened V by 5 bases and J by 2 bases, and 10 bases separated the two germline ends. CDR3 nucleotides: TGTGCCAGCAGTGTCGACGGGACCTACGAGCAGTACTTC. Translated: CASSVDGTYEQYF.

The J gene is TRBJ2-7, the V gene TRBV6-1, with 9 bases aligning to TRBD1. This CDR3 contains 14 residues. Per germline, CDR1 MNHNS and CDR2 SASEGT. J lost 3 bases, V lost 6 bases, and 6 bases had no gene match. The CDR3 spells CASREGGQGYEQYF. The CDR3, as DNA: TGTGCCAGCAGGGAGGGGGGACAGGGCTACGAGCAGTACTTC.

This chain joins TRBV29-1 and TRBJ2-1, with D tentatively TRBD1 (5 bases). V was clipped by 3 bases and J by 12 bases, with 12 bases between them. CDR3 length: 11 residues. Germline values: CDR1 SQVTM, CDR2 ANQGSEA. DNA for the CDR3: TGCAGCGTTGACTCCATTCAGGGGCAGTTCTTC. Residues: CSVDSIQGQFF.

About this clone: Sequence at one end of the junction differs from germline and may be a read error. The same CDR3 also results from other DNA sequences found in this sample. The chain couples TRBV18 to TRBJ1-1; a possible D gene is TRBD1 (6 bases). The CDR3 is 14 amino acids. CDR1 KGHSH and CDR2 LQKENI come from the germline V gene. The CDR3 is CASSPRQANTEAFF. Here the CDR3 DNA reads TGCGCCAGCTCACCACGACAGGCAAACACTGAAGCTTTCTTT. Supplemented by reference TRBV18 and TRBJ1-1, the full variable domain reads NAGVMQNPRHLVRRRGQEARLRCSPMKGHSHVYWYRQLPEEGLKFMVYLQKENIIDESGMPKERFSAEFPKEGPSILRIQQVVRGDSAAYFCASSPRQANTEAFFGQGTRLTVV.

V is TRBV5-6 and J is TRBJ1-1; D unclear. This CDR3 has 13 amino acids. Germline values: CDR1 SGHDT, CDR2 YYEEEE. V was cut by 0 bases and J by 1 base, with 4 bases left in between. This CDR3 reads CASSLGPNTEAFF. CDR3 nucleotides: TGTGCCAGCAGCTTGGGCCCGAACACTGAAGCTTTCTTT.